The clone carrying this T cell receptor beta chain was seen a single time. The data originate from a study of T cell responses to AZD1222 COVID-19 vaccine. Only in-frame clones appear in the TCRdb table, and some are missing; sequencing was by immunoSEQ multiplex PCR. Here the sample spans fewer than 120,000 clones, about 90% being singletons. Germline assignment: CDR1 LNHDA and CDR2 SQIVND (reference sequence). The length of the CDR3 is 15 residues. Unmatched junction bases numbered 10, after V lost 7 bases and J lost 7 bases. The TCR sequence derives from an adult in good health. V is TRBV19 and J is TRBJ1-4; TRBD1 matches 9 bases. The starting material was peripheral blood, obtained on day 0 of AZD1222 vaccination. CDR3 in DNA: TGTGCCAGTACCTTAGAGGGGACAGGGCGTGAAAAACTGTTTTTT. This sequence encodes CASTLEGTGREKLFF.